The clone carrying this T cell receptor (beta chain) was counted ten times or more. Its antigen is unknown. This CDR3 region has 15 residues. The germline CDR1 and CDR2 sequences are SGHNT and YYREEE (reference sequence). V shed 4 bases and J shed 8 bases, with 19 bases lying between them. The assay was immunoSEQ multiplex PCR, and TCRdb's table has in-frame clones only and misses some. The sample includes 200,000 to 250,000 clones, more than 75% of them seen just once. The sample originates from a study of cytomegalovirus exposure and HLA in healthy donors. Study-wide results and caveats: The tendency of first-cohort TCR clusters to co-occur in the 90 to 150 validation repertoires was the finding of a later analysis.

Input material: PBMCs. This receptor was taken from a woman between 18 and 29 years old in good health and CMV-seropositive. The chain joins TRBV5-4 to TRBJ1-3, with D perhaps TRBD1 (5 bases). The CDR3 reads CASSGGTAGEHTIYF. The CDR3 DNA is TGTGCCAGCAGCGGAGGGACGGCGGGCGAACACACCATATATTTT.